A selection of T cell receptor beta chains follows, all from one sample in a study of T cells in Graves' hyperthyroidism and ophthalmopathy. Each CDR3 protein gets one entry after TCRdb re-called the multiplex PCR reads with MiXCR. The data contain 500,000 to 800,000 distinct CDR3 sequences, roughly 46% of them seen just once; the ten biggest clones take up approximately 7.2%. Material: peripheral blood or thyroid tissue (not recorded which). The receptors shown here come from an adult man with Graves' disease, either hyperthyroidism or ophthalmopathy (not recorded which). Both conserved end residues are part of each CDR3. The order of the fields is CDR3 length, clone size, V gene, J gene, D gene, CDR3 protein, CDR3 DNA. A D gene is named only where the DNA matches it firmly. Clone size is given for some rows only: seen once, a few or many times, or a class if the clone is expanded.

length: 13
size: -
V: TRBV29-1
J: TRBJ1-1
D: -
CDR3: CSVAGQTNAEAFF
DNA: TGCAGCGTTGCCGGACAGACGAACGCTGAAGCTTTCTTT

length: 17
size: few
V: TRBV2
J: TRBJ1-1
D: -
CDR3: CASSEGVSVRTNTEAFF
DNA: TGTGCCAGCAGTGAAGGGGTCAGCGTCCGAACGAACACTGAAGCTTTCTTT

length: 13
size: -
V: TRBV12-3/TRBV12-4
J: TRBJ1-2
D: TRBD1
CDR3: CASTGQLIYGYTF
DNA: TGTGCCAGCACGGGACAGCTCATTTATGGCTACACCTTC

length: 14
size: -
V: TRBV19
J: TRBJ1-2
D: -
CDR3: CASSATGDVAPSTF
DNA: TGTGCCAGTAGTGCGACGGGGGACGTAGCCCCGTCCACCTTC

length: 12
size: many
V: TRBV29-1
J: TRBJ2-7
D: -
CDR3: CSVVGELDEQYF
DNA: TGCAGCGTTGTTGGGGAACTAGACGAGCAGTACTTC

length: 14
size: -
V: TRBV19
J: TRBJ1-4
D: TRBD1
CDR3: CASSNGQGDEKLFF
DNA: TGTGCCAGTAGTAACGGACAGGGCGATGAAAAACTGTTTTTT

length: 13
size: -
V: TRBV9
J: TRBJ1-6
D: -
CDR3: CASSQVEWGNLHF
DNA: TGTGCCAGCAGCCAAGTGGAATGGGGAAACCTCCACTTT

length: 14
size: few
V: TRBV19
J: TRBJ1-1
D: -
CDR3: CASIHGQLNTEAFF
DNA: TGTGCCAGTATCCACGGACAGTTGAACACTGAAGCTTTCTTT

length: 15
size: -
V: TRBV11-2
J: TRBJ1-2
D: -
CDR3: CASSPGSAGDYGYTF
DNA: TGCGCCAGCAGCCCAGGCTCCGCAGGGGACTATGGCTACACCTTC

length: 15
size: few
V: TRBV12-3/TRBV12-4
J: TRBJ1-3
D: -
CDR3: CASSFWAVDGNTIYF
DNA: TGTGCCAGCAGTTTTTGGGCGGTAGACGGAAACACCATATATTTT

length: 12
size: few
V: TRBV7-7
J: TRBJ2-2
D: -
CDR3: CAGLSSTGELFF
DNA: TGTGCGGGGTTGTCGAGCACCGGGGAGCTGTTTTTT

length: 16
size: many
V: TRBV7-2
J: TRBJ2-7
D: TRBD2
CDR3: CASSQRLAQSSYEQYF
DNA: TGTGCCAGCAGCCAGCGACTAGCGCAGAGCTCCTACGAGCAGTACTTC

length: 15
size: many
V: TRBV7-8
J: TRBJ1-1
D: -
CDR3: CASSSAGPMNTEAFF
DNA: TGTGCCAGCAGTTCGGCAGGCCCGATGAACACTGAAGCTTTCTTT

length: 12
size: many
V: TRBV29-1
J: TRBJ1-1
D: TRBD1
CDR3: CSVGTGGTEAFF
DNA: TGCAGCGTCGGGACAGGAGGCACTGAAGCTTTCTTT

length: 15
size: -
V: TRBV7-6
J: TRBJ2-7
D: TRBD1
CDR3: CASSLAAGTGYEQYF
DNA: TGTGCCAGCAGCTTAGCGGCAGGGACAGGCTACGAGCAGTACTTC

length: 14
size: -
V: TRBV7-2
J: TRBJ1-1
D: -
CDR3: CASSLVPGLNDAFF
DNA: TGTGCCAGCAGCTTAGTTCCAGGGTTGAACGACGCTTTCTTT

length: 13
size: few
V: TRBV20-1
J: TRBJ2-5
D: -
CDR3: CSASARNLETQYF
DNA: TGCAGTGCTAGTGCAAGGAATCTAGAGACCCAGTACTTC

length: 15
size: -
V: TRBV6-6
J: TRBJ1-1
D: -
CDR3: CASSRAGLKNTEAFF
DNA: TGTGCCAGCAGTCGCGCGGGGCTAAAGAACACTGAAGCTTTCTTT

length: 12
size: once
V: TRBV29-1
J: TRBJ1-4
D: -
CDR3: CSVAAGSLKLFF
DNA: TGCAGCGTTGCCGCAGGGAGCCTAAAACTGTTTTTT

length: 13
size: many
V: TRBV29-1
J: TRBJ1-6
D: -
CDR3: CSVRSGHDSPLHF
DNA: TGCAGCGTTAGGAGCGGACACGATTCACCCCTCCACTTT

length: 14
size: -
V: TRBV9
J: TRBJ1-1
D: -
CDR3: CASSVEVRNTEAFF
DNA: TGTGCCAGCAGCGTAGAAGTCAGGAACACTGAAGCTTTCTTT

length: 16
size: -
V: TRBV7-2
J: TRBJ2-2
D: TRBD2
CDR3: CASSLTGTSGLGELFF
DNA: TGTGCCAGCAGCCTAACCGGGACTAGCGGTCTCGGGGAGCTGTTTTTT

length: 15
size: -
V: TRBV5-1
J: TRBJ2-2
D: TRBD2
CDR3: CASLLAGVPPGELFF
DNA: TGCGCCAGCTTACTAGCGGGAGTTCCCCCCGGGGAGCTGTTTTTT

length: 14
size: few
V: TRBV7-8
J: TRBJ2-5
D: -
CDR3: CASSPSRSLETQYF
DNA: TGTGCCAGCAGCCCTTCGAGGAGTCTAGAGACCCAGTACTTC

length: 17
size: -
V: TRBV20-1
J: TRBJ1-1
D: -
CDR3: CSATAWGATATNTEAFF
DNA: TGCAGTGCTACAGCCTGGGGGGCGACAGCAACGAACACTGAAGCTTTCTTT

length: 11
size: -
V: TRBV29-1
J: TRBJ1-1
D: -
CDR3: CSVDGGSSAFF
DNA: TGCAGCGTTGATGGTGGGTCCTCGGCTTTCTTT

length: 14
size: many
V: TRBV24-1
J: TRBJ2-5
D: -
CDR3: CATSDSEARETQYF
DNA: TGTGCCACCAGTGATTCGGAGGCGCGAGAGACCCAGTACTTC

length: 14
size: few
V: TRBV6-5
J: TRBJ1-1
D: TRBD1
CDR3: CASIGGDSFTEAFF
DNA: TGTGCCAGCATCGGGGGGGACAGCTTCACTGAAGCTTTCTTT

length: 15
size: few
V: TRBV7-3
J: TRBJ1-2
D: -
CDR3: CASSTGTTGAGGYTF
DNA: TGTGCCAGCAGTACCGGGACGACTGGCGCCGGTGGCTACACCTTC

length: 14
size: -
V: TRBV2
J: TRBJ1-5
D: -
CDR3: CASSLVADNQPQHF
DNA: TGTGCCAGCAGTTTAGTGGCAGACAATCAGCCCCAGCATTTT

length: 14
size: -
V: TRBV11-2
J: TRBJ1-2
D: -
CDR3: CASSLDWDGYSYTF
DNA: TGTGCCAGCAGCTTAGATTGGGACGGCTATAGCTACACCTTC

length: 13
size: -
V: TRBV24-1
J: TRBJ1-1
D: -
CDR3: CATSGTDTLRAFF
DNA: TGTGCCACCAGCGGGACGGATACACTGAGGGCTTTCTTT

length: 13
size: many
V: TRBV20-1
J: TRBJ1-3
D: -
CDR3: CSARDSRGDTIYF
DNA: TGCAGTGCTAGAGATAGCAGAGGTGACACCATATATTTT

length: 14
size: once
V: TRBV7-2
J: TRBJ2-7
D: -
CDR3: CASTGLVRSYEQYF
DNA: TGTGCCAGCACAGGGCTCGTTCGTTCCTACGAGCAGTACTTC

length: 14
size: few
V: TRBV12-3/TRBV12-4
J: TRBJ1-5
D: -
CDR3: CASSFEGSHQPQHF
DNA: TGTGCCAGCAGTTTTGAGGGGAGCCATCAGCCCCAGCATTTT

length: 14
size: -
V: TRBV29-1
J: TRBJ1-2
D: TRBD1
CDR3: CSVSRDRGTYGYTF
DNA: TGCAGCGTATCCCGGGACAGGGGGACCTATGGCTACACCTTC

length: 15
size: many
V: TRBV24-1
J: TRBJ1-4
D: -
CDR3: CATSDSGPTNEKLFF
DNA: TGTGCCACCAGTGATTCGGGGCCAACTAATGAAAAACTGTTTTTT

length: 14
size: -
V: TRBV2
J: TRBJ1-1
D: -
CDR3: CASSETGIVAEAFF
DNA: TGTGCCAGCAGTGAAACAGGGATCGTCGCTGAAGCTTTCTTT

length: 14
size: -
V: TRBV12-3/TRBV12-4
J: TRBJ1-5
D: -
CDR3: CASRQGHINQPQHF
DNA: TGTGCCAGCAGGCAGGGACACATCAATCAGCCCCAGCATTTT

length: 16
size: once
V: TRBV10-2
J: TRBJ1-6
D: TRBD1
CDR3: CASSLESTGNNSPLHF
DNA: TGTGCCAGCAGCTTAGAGTCGACAGGGAATAATTCACCCCTCCACTTT

length: 17
size: few
V: TRBV7-8
J: TRBJ2-5
D: -
CDR3: CASSLGLSRTYGETQYF
DNA: TGTGCCAGCAGCTTAGGGTTGAGTAGGACCTACGGGGAGACCCAGTACTTC

length: 12
size: -
V: TRBV29-1
J: TRBJ1-2
D: TRBD1
CDR3: CSADRTLYGYTF
DNA: TGCAGCGCGGACAGGACCCTCTATGGCTACACCTTC

length: 12
size: -
V: TRBV6-1
J: TRBJ1-6
D: -
CDR3: CASHSGVSPLHF
DNA: TGTGCCAGCCATTCAGGAGTTTCACCCCTCCACTTT

length: 13
size: -
V: TRBV7-9
J: TRBJ1-2
D: -
CDR3: CASSPGWGHGYTF
DNA: TGTGCCAGCAGCCCCGGTTGGGGCCATGGCTACACCTTC

length: 16
size: many
V: TRBV15
J: TRBJ2-5
D: -
CDR3: CATSRDLGGVQETQYF
DNA: TGTGCCACCAGCAGAGATCTGGGCGGGGTGCAAGAGACCCAGTACTTC

length: 14
size: -
V: TRBV19
J: TRBJ1-4
D: -
CDR3: CASSIGQFNEKLFF
DNA: TGTGCCAGTAGTATTGGGCAGTTTAATGAAAAACTGTTTTTT

length: 16
size: many
V: TRBV7-9
J: TRBJ1-4
D: TRBD1
CDR3: CASSSPRGTGDGKLFF
DNA: TGTGCCAGCAGCTCACCAAGGGGGACAGGGGACGGAAAACTGTTTTTT

length: 13
size: -
V: TRBV10-3
J: TRBJ1-1
D: -
CDR3: CAISNAGRTEAFF
DNA: TGTGCCATCAGTAATGCAGGGAGGACTGAAGCTTTCTTT

length: 13
size: -
V: TRBV11-3
J: TRBJ1-1
D: -
CDR3: CASSYRVSTEAFF
DNA: TGTGCCAGCAGCTATCGGGTAAGCACTGAAGCTTTCTTT

length: 16
size: once
V: TRBV7-2
J: TRBJ1-4
D: TRBD1
CDR3: CASSAGQGQTNEKLFF
DNA: TGTGCCAGCAGCGCGGGACAGGGACAAACTAATGAAAAACTGTTTTTT

length: 15
size: many
V: TRBV24-1
J: TRBJ2-2
D: TRBD2
CDR3: CATSDHGGGTGELFF
DNA: TGTGCCACCAGTGACCACGGGGGAGGGACCGGGGAGCTGTTTTTT

length: 15
size: -
V: TRBV19
J: TRBJ2-6
D: -
CDR3: CASSRQTTGANVLTF
DNA: TGTGCCAGTAGCCGACAGACTACTGGGGCCAACGTCCTGACTTTC

length: 14
size: -
V: TRBV5-1
J: TRBJ1-2
D: -
CDR3: CASSPSTANYGYTF
DNA: TGCGCCAGCTCCCCTTCGACAGCTAACTATGGCTACACCTTC

length: 15
size: few
V: TRBV4-1
J: TRBJ2-7
D: TRBD2
CDR3: CASSQVLAGSYEQYF
DNA: TGCGCCAGCAGCCAAGTACTAGCGGGGTCCTACGAGCAGTACTTC

length: 13
size: few
V: TRBV16
J: TRBJ1-1
D: -
CDR3: CASSQSVNTEAFF
DNA: TGTGCCAGCAGCCAATCAGTGAACACTGAAGCTTTCTTT